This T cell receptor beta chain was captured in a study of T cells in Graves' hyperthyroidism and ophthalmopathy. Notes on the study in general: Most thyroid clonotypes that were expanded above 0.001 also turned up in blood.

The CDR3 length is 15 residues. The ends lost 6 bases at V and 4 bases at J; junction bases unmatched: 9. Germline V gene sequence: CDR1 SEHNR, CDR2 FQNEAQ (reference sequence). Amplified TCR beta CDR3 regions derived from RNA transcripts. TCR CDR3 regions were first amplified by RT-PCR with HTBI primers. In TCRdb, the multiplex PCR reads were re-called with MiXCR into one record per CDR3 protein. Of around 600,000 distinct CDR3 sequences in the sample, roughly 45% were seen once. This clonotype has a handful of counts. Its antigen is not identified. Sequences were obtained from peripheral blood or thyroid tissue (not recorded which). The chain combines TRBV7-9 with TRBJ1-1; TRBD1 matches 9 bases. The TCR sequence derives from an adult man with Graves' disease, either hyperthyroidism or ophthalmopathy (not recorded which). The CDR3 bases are TGTGCCAGCAGTTACACAGGGGGCTCGGGCACTGAAGCTTTCTTT. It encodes CASSYTGGSGTEAFF.